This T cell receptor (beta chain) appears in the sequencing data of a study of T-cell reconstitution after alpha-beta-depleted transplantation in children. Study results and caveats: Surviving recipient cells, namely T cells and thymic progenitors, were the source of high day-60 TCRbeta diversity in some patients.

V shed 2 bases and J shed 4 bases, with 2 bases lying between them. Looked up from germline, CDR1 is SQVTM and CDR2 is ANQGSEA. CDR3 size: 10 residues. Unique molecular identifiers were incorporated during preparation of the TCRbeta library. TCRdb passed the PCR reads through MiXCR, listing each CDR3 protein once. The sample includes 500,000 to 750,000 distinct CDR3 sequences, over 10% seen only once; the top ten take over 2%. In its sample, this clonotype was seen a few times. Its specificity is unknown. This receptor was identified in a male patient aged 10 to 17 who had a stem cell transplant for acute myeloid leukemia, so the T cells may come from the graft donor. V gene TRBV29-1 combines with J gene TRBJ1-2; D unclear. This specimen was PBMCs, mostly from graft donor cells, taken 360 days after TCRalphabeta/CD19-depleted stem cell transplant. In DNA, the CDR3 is TGCAGCGTTGAAACCTATGGCTACACCTTC. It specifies CSVETYGYTF.